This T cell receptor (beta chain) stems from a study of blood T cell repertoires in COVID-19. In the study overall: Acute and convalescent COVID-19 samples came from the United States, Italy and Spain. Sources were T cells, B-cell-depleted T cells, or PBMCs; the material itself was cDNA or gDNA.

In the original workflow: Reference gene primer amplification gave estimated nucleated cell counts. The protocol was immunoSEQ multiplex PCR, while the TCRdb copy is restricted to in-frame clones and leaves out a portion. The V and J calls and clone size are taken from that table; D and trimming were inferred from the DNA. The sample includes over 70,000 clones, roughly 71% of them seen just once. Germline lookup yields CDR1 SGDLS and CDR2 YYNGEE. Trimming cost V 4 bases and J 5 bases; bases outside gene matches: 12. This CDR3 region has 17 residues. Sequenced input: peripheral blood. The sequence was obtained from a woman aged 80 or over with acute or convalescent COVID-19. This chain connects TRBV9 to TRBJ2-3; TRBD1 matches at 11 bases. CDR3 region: CASSQWTGGRSGDTQYF. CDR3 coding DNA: TGTGCCAGCAGCCAATGGACAGGGGGCAGGTCAGGAGATACGCAGTATTTT.